The clone carrying this TCR beta chain was detected ten times or more. The antigen is undetermined. The record originates from a study of regulatory T cells in long-lasting Graves disease. Study results and caveats: Those with persistent Graves' had less TCR diversity than newly diagnosed patients.

The ends were cut back, 1 base at V and 4 bases at J, with 4 bases in the middle. Looked up from germline, CDR1 is KGHDR and CDR2 is SFDVKD. The CDR3 consists of 13 residues. Building of the TCR beta libraries involved iRepertoire HTBI primers and Arm-PCR of CDR3 regions. As processed by the authors: Taken together, the samples had roughly 63 TRBV and more than 11 TRBJ segments identified. TCRdb re-derived calls from the multiplex PCR reads in MiXCR, one entry per CDR3 protein. The V and J calls shown here were made by TCRdb, not taken from the authors' results. The repertoire holds over 250,000 distinct CDR3 sequences, with 20% to 25% as singletons. Time point given: persistent/refractory GD, antithyroid drugs over 5 years with positive TRAb. Following extraction of RNA from PBMCs, that RNA was used to make the TCR library.

This chain links TRBV24-1 with TRBJ1-3; D unresolved. The input for sequencing was peripheral blood mononuclear cells (PBMCs), taken when the disease was refractory, from a patient treated with antithyroid drugs. This clonotype originated in a female donor with Graves disease. The CDR3 DNA reads TGTGCCACCAGTGATTTCCAAGGAAACACCATATATTTT. It codes for CATSDFQGNTIYF.